The following is a T cell receptor beta chain sequence with its context. This entry comes from a study of blood T cell repertoires in COVID-19. The CDR3 has 12 amino acids. The germline gives CDR1 GTSNPN, CDR2 SVGIG (reference sequence). The junction had 6 bases not matched to a gene; V was cut back by 8 bases and J by 4 bases. Per the study methods: Counts of nucleated cells, estimated from reference gene primer amplification, were obtained. Clones were sequenced by immunoSEQ multiplex PCR, and TCRdb holds only the in-frame ones, with some missing. That table furnishes V, J and clone size, whereas the DNA furnished D and trimming. Of roughly 240,000 clones in the sample, around 82% were seen once.

The source is a woman in her 70s with acute or convalescent COVID-19. The chain uses TRBV30 and TRBJ2-5; 8 positions match TRBD1. The sequenced sample consisted of peripheral blood. The CDR3 bases are TGTGCCGGAGGCGGACAGGGAGAGACCCAGTACTTC. The encoded protein is CAGGGQGETQYF.